This passage covers 7 T cell receptor beta chains from one sample sequenced in a study of tumor-infiltrating lymphocytes in primary liver carcinoma. Germline DNA was extracted too, while blood RNA derived from unsorted whole blood. With roughly 0.5 ug total RNA as template and a constant-region primer, TCR beta cDNA was made. ARM-PCR, slightly modified, supplied the TCR beta libraries through three nested multiplex PCR rounds. It was with TRBV1-TRBV30 forward primers and a C-beta reverse primer that the first two PCR rounds were run, at roughly 9 cycles each. TCRdb fed the multiplex PCR reads into MiXCR, producing one record per CDR3 protein. Among approximately 300,000 distinct CDR3 sequences listed, 55% to 65% were seen once. The sequencing input was peripheral blood. The receptors derive from a man aged 40-49 years with primary liver carcinoma and hepatitis B virus infection.

The chain has TRBV7-8 and TRBJ2-5, with TRBD2 as a possible D gene (7 bases). The V gene lost 6 bases and the J gene lost 7 bases, with 30 bases spanning the gap. The CDR3 extends over 18 amino acids. Germline CDR1 SGHVS, CDR2 FQNEAQ. The DNA of the CDR3 is TGTGCCAGCAGTCCAAGTGGTTCGGGGGGCACTCCAAGAGGGACCCAGTACTTC. Its translation: CASSPSGSGGTPRGTQYF.

Worth noting for this clonotype: A much larger clone lies a single base off, so this may be a read error. The chain links TRBV4-1 to TRBJ2-3; the match to TRBD1 covers 7 bases. CDR3 length: 16 amino acids. With 6 bases clipped from V and 1 base from J, the junction kept 10 bases outside the gene matches. CDR1 is MGHRA, CDR2 YSYEKL, per germline. The CDR3 region is CASRHPTGTGTDTQYF. The CDR3 DNA reads as TGCGCCAGCAGACATCCTACCGGGACAGGCACAGATACGCAGTATTTT.

In regard to this clonotype: A single base separates this from a much larger clone, so it may be a read error. This chain connects TRBV7-9 to TRBJ2-5, with D hard to call. This CDR3 contains 14 residues. Per germline, CDR1 SEHNR and CDR2 FQNEAQ (reference sequence). For the CDR3, the DNA is TGTGCCAGCAGCTTAGCGCGAGGCCAAGAGACCCAGTGCTTC. It is translated as CASSLARGQETQCF.

About this clonotype itself: At one end the junction does not follow the germline gene, possibly because of a read error. The chain combines TRBV6-5 with TRBJ2-1, with 10 nucleotides matching TRBD2. The CDR3 sequence is 15 residues long. CDR1 is MNHEY, CDR2 SVGAGI, per germline. The CDR3, as DNA: TGTGCCAGTAGGCTAGCGGGAGTTGGCTACGATGAGCAGTTCTTC. Translating it yields CASRLAGVGYDEQFF.

V usage is TRBV20-1 and J usage is TRBJ2-3, with D unclear. Germline-derived CDR1 and CDR2 are DFQATT and SNEGSKA (reference sequence). This CDR3 contains 13 residues. Trimming removed 2 bases from V and 0 bases from J, with 6 bases in between. CDR3: CSARPDSTDTQYF. The CDR3 DNA is TGCAGTGCTAGACCTGACAGCACAGATACGCAGTATTTT.

On this clonotype: Just one base apart from a much larger clone, this may be a read error. The chain employs TRBV4-3 and TRBJ1-5; TRBD1 matches 7 bases. The CDR3 loop spans 16 amino acids. V gave up 0 bases and J gave up 11 bases; unmatched junction bases: 13. CDR1 and CDR2 (germline): LGHNA, YSLEER. The CDR3: CASSQDITGANQSQHF. The CDR3 nucleotides read TGCGCCAGCAGCCAAGACATCACAGGGGCGAACCAGTCCCAGCATTTT.

Points on this clonotype: This may arise from a read error, as a much more abundant clone is one base away. CDR3 in DNA: TGTGCCAGCAGCCAAGATGTGTACGTCCAAGAGACCCAGTACTTC. Translation: CASSQDVYVQETQYF. The chain joins TRBV4-2 to TRBJ2-5; no definite D call. V lost 0 bases, J lost 1 base, and 9 bases lay in between. This CDR3 spans 15 amino acids. Germline CDR1 and CDR2: LGHNA and YNFKEQ.